This paragraph covers one TCR beta chain sequence. Its antigen is unidentified. These data are taken from a study of identical twins. Via MiXCR, TCRdb re-called the 5' RACE reads, giving one row per CDR3 protein. The table records roughly 500,000 distinct CDR3 sequences, 22% of them present only once. Germline V lookup: CDR1 SGHNT, CDR2 YYREEE (reference sequence). Trimming left V 3 bases short and J 0 bases short, with 13 bases between. The CDR3 has 15 amino acids. Broader study findings: Because invariant MAIT and iNKT cells could be present, zero-insertion analyses could be partly confounded.

The same data also went into a second study, on T cells expressing NK-cell markers.

The receptor was isolated from a woman aged 18 to 35 in good health. Sequenced input: CD4+ T cells sorted from blood. This chain connects TRBV5-4 to TRBJ2-7; the D gene is possibly TRBD1 (7 bases). CDR3 loop: CASSSGDRFSYEQYF. CDR3 bases: TGTGCCAGCAGCTCGGGGGACAGATTCTCCTACGAGCAGTACTTC.